This TCR beta chain was captured by sequencing in a study of CD8 T cells in Susac syndrome. Random-hexamer reverse transcription was applied to 0.5 to 1 ug RNA. TCRdb ran MiXCR on the immunoSEQ multiplex PCR reads and lists one entry per CDR3 protein. The sample yields about 140,000 distinct CDR3 sequences, 85% to 95% seen once. This clonotype was seen only once. The ends lost 5 bases at V and 6 bases at J; junction bases unmatched: 7. This CDR3 contains 15 residues. Per germline, CDR1 SGHVS and CDR2 FQNEAQ. This TCR was sampled from a human donor with Susac syndrome. Sequencing was done on a sample of CD4+ T cells from PBMCs. V gene TRBV7-8 combines with J gene TRBJ2-2; 9 nucleotides agree with TRBD1. CDR3 region: CASSPWTGEAGELFF. CDR3 DNA sequence: TGTGCCAGCAGCCCCTGGACAGGGGAGGCCGGGGAGCTGTTTTTT.